The 30 T cell receptor beta chains listed next were all sequenced from one sample in a study of CD8+CD57+ T cells in acquired aplastic anemia (dated by TCRdb to the late 2010s). This sample was sequenced with an Illumina HiSeq 2000. Profiling of TCR beta VDJ combinations and CDR3 sequences used genomic DNA as the template. The raw public reads went through TCRdb reprocessing: fastp at Q25, MiXCR clone calling, in-frame beta chains kept. Each entry merges the rows of one CDR3 protein and shows their most common DNA and genes. For this sample the table gives about 190,000 distinct CDR3 sequences, of which approximately 50% were detected only once. The ten largest account for 15% to 20% of the sample. The sequencing input was sorted CD4+, CD8+, or CD8+CD57+ T cells (not recorded which) from PBMCs. These TCRs come from a human donor in good health, serving as a control.

V gene TRBV20-1 combines with J gene TRBJ2-1; D not certain. Germline CDR1 reads DFQATT; CDR2 reads SNEGSKA (reference sequence). Trimming removed 2 bases from V and 0 bases from J, with 20 bases in between. This CDR3 has 18 residues. In DNA form, the CDR3 reads TGCAGTGCTAGACGGGCTGGGTCTGCGCTAAGCTCCTACAATGAGCAGTTCTTC. It is translated as CSARRAGSALSSYNEQFF.

There are many counts of this clonotype. The chain couples TRBV7-3 to TRBJ2-3; 8 nucleotides agree with TRBD1. Germline CDR1 reads SGHTA; CDR2 reads FQGTGA. This CDR3 comprises 15 residues. After removal of 4 bases from V and 0 bases from J, the junction contained 3 bases not matched to a gene. The CDR3 sequence: CASSSQGGSTDTQYF. The CDR3 nucleotides read TGTGCCAGCAGCTCACAGGGGGGAAGCACAGATACGCAGTATTTT.

This clonotype has a handful of counts. V and J are TRBV9 and TRBJ1-2; D possibly corresponds to TRBD1 (5 bases). The CDR3 is 15 amino acids. Trimming took off 4 bases at V and 6 bases at J, with 19 bases between the two ends. The V gene's germline CDR1 is SGDLS and CDR2 YYNGEE. Here the CDR3 reads CASSPMGDGQHGYTF. CDR3 coding DNA: TGTGCCAGCAGCCCGATGGGGGACGGGCAACATGGCTACACCTTC. Combining the CDR3 with reference TRBV9 and TRBJ1-2 gives the whole variable domain DSGVTQTPKHLITATGQRVTLRCSPRSGDLSVYWYQQSLDQGLQFLIQYYNGEERAKGNILERFSAQQFPDLHSELNLSSLELGDSALYFCASSPMGDGQHGYTFGSGTRLTVV.

A word on this clonotype: Possible read error: a much larger clone is one base away. The V gene is TRBV3-1, the J gene TRBJ1-6; 8 positions agree with TRBD1. Germline-derived CDR1 and CDR2 are LGHDT and YNNKEL (reference sequence). The CDR3 has 17 residues. CDR3 protein: CASSQGRQGSYNSPLRF. DNA for the CDR3: TGTGCCAGCAGCCAAGGGCGACAGGGGAGCTATAATTCACCCCTCCGCTTT.

This clonotype has a count of ten or more. The genes are TRBV7-9 and TRBJ1-4, with 10 bases aligning to TRBD1. This CDR3 spans 14 amino acids. Germline assignment: CDR1 SEHNR and CDR2 FQNEAQ (reference sequence). Losses at the gene ends were 5 bases for V and 5 bases for J; bases not matched to a gene: 2. CDR3 nucleotide sequence: TGTGCCAGCAGCCTGGGACAGGGGAATGAAAAACTGTTTTTT. This translates into CASSLGQGNEKLFF. Combining the CDR3 with reference TRBV7-9 and TRBJ1-4 gives the whole variable domain DTGVSQNPRHKITKRGQNVTFRCDPISEHNRLYWYRQTLGQGPEFLTYFQNEAQLEKSRLLSDRFSAERPKGSFSTLEIQRTEQGDSAMYLCASSLGQGNEKLFFGSGTQLSVL.

This clonotype was observed many times. This chain links TRBV7-2 with TRBJ1-4; no firm D call. This CDR3 comprises 15 residues. V lost 2 bases to trimming and J lost 0 bases, with 7 bases between them. Germline V lookup: CDR1 SGHTA, CDR2 FQGNSA. The CDR3 DNA reads as TGTGCCAGCAGCTTACAGATTGCAACTAATGAAAAACTGTTTTTT. Translated: CASSLQIATNEKLFF. The variable domain in full, with the rest retrieved from reference TRBV7-2 and TRBJ1-4, is GAGVSQSPSNKVTEKGKDVELRCDPISGHTALYWYRQSLGQGLEFLIYFQGNSAPDKSGLPSDRFSAERTGGSVSTLTIQRTQQEDSAVYLCASSLQIATNEKLFFGSGTQLSVL.

This clonotype was counted between two and nine times. The rearrangement joins TRBV20-1 to TRBJ1-6; D call uncertain. V was shortened by 3 bases and J by 0 bases, with 12 bases between the two germline ends. The CDR3 has 16 amino acids. Germline V gives CDR1 DFQATT, CDR2 SNEGSKA (reference sequence). For the CDR3, the DNA is TGCAGTGCTAGGAATGGGCGTGCCTCCTATAATTCACCCCTCCACTTT. This gives the protein CSARNGRASYNSPLHF.

The chain recombines TRBV2 with TRBJ1-2, with 7 bases aligning to TRBD1. This CDR3 region has 13 residues. Germline V CDR1 and CDR2: SNHLY, FYNNEI. V lost 4 bases and J lost 3; bases outside the gene matches: 2. Written as DNA, the CDR3 is TGTGCCAGCAGTGCAGGGGGAGACTATGGCTACACCTTC. It yields the protein CASSAGGDYGYTF. The full variable domain, rest sourced from reference TRBV2 and TRBJ1-2, is EPEVTQTPSHQVTQMGQEVILRCVPISNHLYFYWYRQILGQKVEFLVSFYNNEISEKSEIFDDQFSVERPDGSNFTLKIRSTKLEDSAMYFCASSAGGDYGYTFGSGTRLTVV.

The V and J genes are TRBV5-1 and TRBJ1-1, with 11 bases lining up with TRBD1. V shed 0 bases and J 4 bases; nucleotides not matched to a gene: 2. The CDR3 totals 15 residues. Germline-derived CDR1 and CDR2 are SGHRS and YFSETQ. In DNA, the CDR3 is TGCGCCAGCAGCTTGGGGGGACAGGGGGTCACTGAAGCTTTCTTT. Translation gives CASSLGGQGVTEAFF.

There are many counts of this clonotype. The J gene is TRBJ1-2, the V gene TRBV19, with D perhaps TRBD1 (6 bases). The CDR3 has 13 amino acids. Trimming removed 10 bases from V and 4 bases from J, with 16 bases in between. Germline V gives CDR1 LNHDA, CDR2 SQIVND (reference sequence). CDR3 amino acids: CATQSGASYGYTF. DNA for the CDR3: TGTGCCACCCAGTCAGGGGCTAGCTATGGCTACACCTTC.

This clonotype was recorded only once. Sequence at one end of the junction differs from germline and may be a read error. This chain links TRBV7-2 with TRBJ2-7; the match to TRBD1 covers 10 bases. The CDR3 extends over 16 amino acids. Germline V gene data show CDR1 as SGHTA and CDR2 as FQGNSA. CDR3 nucleotide sequence: TGCGCCAGCAGCCAAGATATGGGACAGGGGACCTACGAGCAGTACTTC. This encodes CASSQDMGQGTYEQYF.

This clonotype was seen ten or more times. CDR3 region: CASRRGLQETQYF. DNA for the CDR3: TGTGCCAGCCGTCGGGGACTCCAAGAGACCCAGTACTTC. The chain recombines TRBV6-5 with TRBJ2-5; weak D call: TRBD2 (6 bases). This CDR3 has 13 amino acids. Germline V gene sequence: CDR1 MNHEY, CDR2 SVGAGI. V dropped 8 bases and J dropped 1 base, with 11 bases sitting between them.

In its sample, this clonotype was seen a few times. This chain connects TRBV20-1 to TRBJ2-7; D may correspond to TRBD1 or TRBD2 (5 bases each). The CDR3 covers 13 residues. The germline V and J ends were trimmed by 6 bases and 7 bases, with 19 bases remaining between them. Looked up from germline, CDR1 is DFQATT and CDR2 is SNEGSKA (reference sequence). The DNA of the CDR3 is TGCAGTGCCACCGGGACGTTGGGTGAAGAGCAGTACTTC. This translates into CSATGTLGEEQYF.

Turning to this clonotype: The junction differs from germline at one of its ends, possibly a read error. J is TRBJ2-7 and V is TRBV2; weak D call: TRBD2 (6 bases). The germline V gene has CDR1 SNHLY and CDR2 FYNNEI. The CDR3 runs 15 residues. CDR3 DNA: TGTGCCAGCACCCAACGGGAGTACGGCTGGTACGAGAAGTACTTC. This sequence encodes CASTQREYGWYEKYF.

The V and J genes are TRBV25-1 and TRBJ2-2, with TRBD1 as a possible D gene (5 bases). Germline V gene sequence: CDR1 MGHDK, CDR2 SYGVNS. This CDR3 is 14 amino acids long. V was pared by 6 bases and J by 3 bases, with 11 bases between. The CDR3 loop is CASSTGRYTGELFF. The DNA for the CDR3 is TGTGCCAGCAGCACAGGACGTTACACCGGGGAGCTGTTTTTT.

This chain connects TRBV19 to TRBJ1-1; D might be TRBD1 (6 bases). V shed 3 bases and J shed 6 bases, with 11 bases lying between them. Germline assignment: CDR1 LNHDA and CDR2 SQIVND (reference sequence). The CDR3 runs 13 residues. DNA for the CDR3: TGTGCCAGTAGTATCGCGAGGGGGGCTGAAGCTTTCTTT. This encodes CASSIARGAEAFF.

The rearrangement links TRBV15 to TRBJ1-6; no clear D gene. This CDR3 comprises 14 residues. Trimming took off 4 bases at V and 7 bases at J, with 11 bases between the two ends. The germline V gene has CDR1 LNHNV and CDR2 YYDKDF (reference sequence). This CDR3 reads CATSKVQLNSPLHF. The DNA for the CDR3 is TGTGCCACCAGCAAAGTGCAGCTGAATTCACCCCTCCACTTT.

This clonotype has a count of ten or more. The chain is built from TRBV5-1 and TRBJ2-3, with TRBD2 matching 11 bases. The CDR3 is 16 residues long. Germline CDR1 SGHRS, CDR2 YFSETQ. V lost 2 bases, J lost 3 bases, and 5 bases stayed unmatched. As DNA, the CDR3 is TGCGCCAGCAGCTTTTTAGCGGGGGGGCCGACAGATACGCAGTATTTT. This sequence encodes CASSFLAGGPTDTQYF.

Comment on this clonotype: One junction end disagrees with the germline gene, perhaps due to a read error. The chain couples TRBV10-2 to TRBJ2-7; 8 bases are shared with TRBD2. The CDR3 is 15 residues long. The germline CDR1 and CDR2 sequences are WSHSY and SAAADI. Written as DNA, the CDR3 is TGTGCCAGCTCACCACCGGGGGGGTCTTTTTACGAGCAGTACTTC. This gives the protein CASSPPGGSFYEQYF.

This chain links TRBV5-1 with TRBJ1-6, with TRBD1 matching over 7 bases. The J segment lost 8 bases and the V segment lost 2 bases, leaving 4 bases of the junction unmatched. Germline V gene sequence: CDR1 SGHRS, CDR2 YFSETQ. There are 14 residues in the CDR3. CDR3 in amino acids: CASSLTGVDSPLHF. For the CDR3, the DNA is TGCGCCAGCAGCTTAACAGGGGTGGATTCACCCCTCCACTTT.

The CDR3 DNA reads as TGTGCCAGCAGTTTGTCCCGGGACAGGGGCGATGAGCAGTTCTTC. Translating it yields CASSLSRDRGDEQFF. This rearrangement joins TRBV6-2 or TRBV6-3 to TRBJ2-1; 10 nucleotides match TRBD1. Germline V lookup: CDR1 MNHEY, CDR2 SVGEGT. With 4 bases clipped from V and 8 bases from J, the junction kept 8 bases outside the gene matches. The CDR3 has 15 residues.

In its sample, this clonotype was seen a few times. The CDR3 loop reads CASSLEGGRVTEAFF. The CDR3 DNA is TGTGCCAGCAGCTTAGAAGGGGGGAGGGTCACTGAAGCTTTCTTT. J is TRBJ1-1 and V is TRBV7-9; tentative D call: TRBD1 (6 bases). Germline V gene data show CDR1 as SEHNR and CDR2 as FQNEAQ (reference sequence). The V end lost 1 base, the J end lost 4 bases, and 13 bases lay between the germline ends. The CDR3 contains 15 residues. Full variable domain (rest looked up from reference TRBV7-9 and TRBJ1-1): DTGVSQNPRHKITKRGQNVTFRCDPISEHNRLYWYRQTLGQGPEFLTYFQNEAQLEKSRLLSDRFSAERPKGSFSTLEIQRTEQGDSAMYLCASSLEGGRVTEAFFGQGTRLTVV.

Ten or more counts support this clonotype. The chain recombines TRBV29-1 with TRBJ2-1, with 9 positions matching TRBD2. The germline CDR1 and CDR2 sequences are SQVTM and ANQGSEA. V lost 7 bases, J lost 9 bases, and 10 bases stayed unmatched. There are 13 residues in the CDR3. The CDR3 loop is CSARRGGGGEQFF. The CDR3 coding sequence is TGCAGCGCGAGGCGGGGGGGCGGCGGTGAGCAGTTCTTC.

The genes are TRBV19 and TRBJ2-1; D ambiguous. The CDR3 length is 13 residues. The V and J ends lost 4 bases and 8 bases respectively, with 12 bases between them. Germline V gene lookup returns CDR1 LNHDA and CDR2 SQIVND (reference sequence). As DNA, the CDR3 is TGTGCCAGTAGTACCAGCCTTTGGGATGAGCAGTTCTTC. It translates to CASSTSLWDEQFF.

The chain recombines TRBV7-9 with TRBJ2-5; 8 positions match TRBD2. CDR1 SEHNR and CDR2 FQNEAQ come from the germline V gene (reference sequence). This CDR3 is 12 amino acids long. With V trimmed by 5 bases and J by 5 bases, 1 base remained unmatched. DNA of the CDR3: TGTGCCAGCAGCCAGCGGGGGGAGACCCAGTACTTC. Protein: CASSQRGETQYF.

The V gene is TRBV15, the J gene TRBJ2-5; D unresolved. The CDR3 consists of 14 residues. The germline gives CDR1 LNHNV, CDR2 YYDKDF (reference sequence). Trimming shortened V by 3 bases and J by 5 bases, and 13 bases separated the two germline ends. CDR3 in amino acids: CATSSDTYAETQYF. In nucleotides, the CDR3 is TGTGCCACCAGCAGTGACACTTATGCGGAGACCCAGTACTTC.

This clonotype was seen at least ten times. The chain links TRBV20-1 to TRBJ1-2; 10 bases agree with TRBD1. The germline gives CDR1 DFQATT, CDR2 SNEGSKA (reference sequence). The CDR3 contains 14 residues. V trimming: 1 base; J trimming: 7 bases; junction bases outside the gene matches: 6. The CDR3 reads CSARVGTGEGGYTF. For the CDR3, the DNA is TGCAGTGCTAGAGTTGGGACAGGGGAGGGTGGCTACACCTTC.

This clonotype was detected many times. The V call is TRBV5-8, the J call TRBJ2-3; TRBD2 matches at 7 bases. The length of the CDR3 is 15 residues. Germline CDR1 reads SGHTS; CDR2 reads YDEGEE. V was pared by 3 bases and J by 2 bases, with 6 bases of the junction left unmatched. CDR3 residues: CASSSSGGPTDTQYF. The CDR3 nucleotides read TGTGCCAGCAGCTCCTCGGGGGGACCCACAGATACGCAGTATTTT.

The rearrangement links TRBV20-1 to TRBJ2-5; D is uncertain. The CDR3 spans 12 residues. Trimming shortened V by 7 bases and J by 5 bases, and 14 bases separated the two germline ends. The V gene's germline CDR1 is DFQATT and CDR2 SNEGSKA (reference sequence). The CDR3 is CSGRTAGETQYF. The CDR3 nucleotides are TGCAGTGGAAGAACCGCCGGGGAGACCCAGTACTTC.

Ten or more counts support this clonotype. The chain has TRBV19 and TRBJ1-1, with D tentatively TRBD1 (5 bases). V lost 6 bases and J lost 4, with 18 bases in between. CDR3 length: 15 residues. Germline loops: CDR1 LNHDA, CDR2 SQIVND (reference sequence). CDR3 sequence: CASRAEGRVPTEAFF. In nucleotides, the CDR3 is TGTGCCAGTAGGGCTGAGGGGCGTGTACCCACTGAAGCTTTCTTT.